The sequence of this T cell receptor beta chain was determined in a study of Tregs in tolerant kidney transplant recipients (dated by TCRdb to the late 2010s). Broadly, across the study: Related donors were used in the transplants with nonmyeloablative bone marrow transplantation, and mixed chimerism was transient in the human trials. Before combined kidney and bone marrow transplantation, this study identified donor-specific regulatory T cells using TCRbeta sequencing and then followed those same cells after transplant. The paper as a whole reports these results and caveats: In tolerant patients, donor-specific Tregs expanded more than Tregs overall, which suggests antigen-driven rather than nonspecific expansion. The study was limited by small patient numbers, and the findings need validation in larger populations and under other immunosuppression protocols. For some patients, the PCR primers changed as time went on, which meant samples from those patients could not be compared with one another at the nucleotide level. Biological reproducibility was not directly addressed, though technical replication error appeared minimal. Expanding Tregs with activated donor B cells appeared to identify the most biologically relevant and donor-specific TCRbeta repertoire.

The sample's time point label, decoded: blood sample drawn before combined kidney and bone marrow transplant. Thawed PBMCs were FACS-sorted into unstimulated Tregs (CD4+CD25+CD127-), CD4+ non-Tregs (CD4+CD25-), CD4 cells and CD8 cells. Several combined kidney and bone marrow transplant recipients from the ITN036ST trial were included as patients, and samples were available only from these trial subjects. Healthy control blood was processed by Ficoll density gradient to PBMCs and cryopreserved; patient PBMCs were collected before and after transplant. Genomic DNA was extracted from sorted cells with the QIAGEN DNeasy Blood and Tissue Kit for TCRbeta CDR3 sequencing. Through immunoSEQ, high-throughput TCRbeta CDR3 sequencing was done commercially, including PCR amplification with internal controls and bias correction. The original pipeline was this. Unique productive TCRbeta sequences were defined by CDR3 nucleotide sequence when primers matched and otherwise by CDR3 amino acid sequence together with Vbeta and Jbeta genes. To correct for sorting error, sequences found in more than one sorted population at a frequency ratio of 2:1 or less were discarded, and the remaining shared sequences were assigned to the population with the higher frequency. A sequence counted as donor-reactive if, in CFSE-low cells, the sequence had a frequency of at least 0.01% and was expanded at least 5-fold compared with unstimulated cells. Jensen-Shannon divergence calculated on the top 100 TCRbeta sequences ranked by frequency was used to measure repertoire divergence. For samples with multiple sequencing runs, sorting error was corrected in each run separately before the runs were combined. Imported from immuneACCESS, the table was reduced by TCRdb to in-frame sequences with V and J called. These copies leave out some clones; in studies compared against another copy, an unresolved V gene accounts for under half, and the cause of the remainder is not known. D and trimming come from the DNA, and the V and J calls and clone size come from that table. The sample table gives approximately 49,000 clones. The biggest ten clones account for about 0.85% of the sample.

Based on the germline V gene, the CDR1 and CDR2 sequences are MNHEY and SVGEGT. Including the terminal cysteine and phenylalanine, the CDR3 comprises 17 residues. Only the CDR3 bases that were read are kept: 42 of them, in frame from base 1. V trim: 2 bases; J trim: 2 bases; unmatched bases: 10. Regarding this clone: This clone's antigen is unknown. The read is 3 residues too short to cover the CDR3 end, so that end is filled in from the germline J gene.

This clonotype originated in a human donor who received a combined kidney and bone marrow transplant. The source material was CD4+ T cells from blood, sampled before the transplant. The V gene is TRBV6-2 or TRBV6-3 and the J gene is TRBJ2-7, with 9 junctional bases fitting TRBD1. The CDR3 region reads CASSYVPGTGTTYEQYF. The CDR3 bases that were read are TGTGCCAGCAGTTACGTCCCCGGGACAGGGACCACCTACGAG.